This TCR beta chain was observed in a study of T cells in Graves' hyperthyroidism and ophthalmopathy. As for the study in general: Pretreatment peripheral blood was obtained at initial diagnosis.

With 4 bases clipped from V and 4 bases from J, the junction kept 11 bases outside the gene matches. Germline V gene lookup returns CDR1 LGHDT and CDR2 YNNKEL (reference sequence). CDR3 length: 16 residues. This clonotype was detected ten times or more. Its antigen is unknown. Reasons for excluding patients were uncontrolled infection, other autoimmune disease, pregnancy or lactation. In making diagnoses, clinical symptoms, serum thyroxine and TRAb, thyroid ultrasound and orbital computed tomography were all used. The CDR3 regions of TCR beta were amplified from RNA transcripts. With the HTBI primer set, the TCR CDR3 went through a first round of RT-PCR. TCRdb re-called the multiplex PCR reads through MiXCR, storing one row per CDR3 protein. The sample yields a few hundred thousand distinct CDR3 sequences, roughly a fifth seen once. Findings of the study overall: Most expanded thyroid clonotypes above 0.001 also appeared in blood.

Sequencing input: blood. This TCR came from a man aged 50-59 years with Graves' ophthalmopathy. The chain employs TRBV3-1 and TRBJ2-5; 8 positions agree with TRBD2. The CDR3: CASSLPKSLAGETQYF. The CDR3 nucleotides read TGTGCCAGCAGCCTCCCAAAGTCCCTAGCGGGAGAGACCCAGTACTTC.